Listed below are T cell receptor beta chains from one sample, sequenced in a study of blood T cell repertoires in COVID-19. Using immunoSEQ multiplex PCR, the repertoire was profiled, and TCRdb retains in-frame clones only, with some absent. The table shows fewer than 200,000 clones, with approximately 85% occurring only once. The sequenced sample was peripheral blood. The receptors derive from a woman aged 55-69 years with COVID-19, enrolled during active disease. The CDR3 runs from the conserved cysteine through the conserved F or W. A D gene is named only where the DNA matches it firmly. The listing skips clone size in some rows; elsewhere it reads once, few, many or a size class.

cdr3_aa,cdr3_nt,v_call,d_call,clone_size,j_call
CASSAGGLAVDTQYF,TGCGCCAGCAGCGCTGGGGGACTAGCCGTAGATACGCAGTATTTT,TRBV5-1,TRBD2,-,TRBJ2-3
CASSLGGRGADTQYF,TGCGCCAGCAGCTTGGGTGGCAGGGGAGCAGATACGCAGTATTTT,TRBV5-1,-,-,TRBJ2-3
CASSNGGTYEQYF,TGTGCCAGCAGTAACGGGGGTACCTACGAGCAGTACTTC,TRBV6-6,-,-,TRBJ2-7
CASSADRVQETQYF,TGTGCCAGTAGTGCGGACAGAGTCCAAGAGACCCAGTACTTC,TRBV19,-,-,TRBJ2-5
CASERGEMTGELFF,TGTGCCAGCGAGCGGGGGGAGATGACCGGGGAGCTGTTTTTT,TRBV6-5,TRBD2,-,TRBJ2-2
CASSVDQGNSPLHF,TGTGCCAGCAGCGTAGATCAGGGTAATTCACCCCTCCACTTT,TRBV9,-,-,TRBJ1-6
CASSSSGSNTEAFF,TGTGCCAGCAGCTCCTCCGGGAGTAACACTGAAGCTTTCTTT,TRBV11-3,-,-,TRBJ1-1
CASSRGGARYEQYF,TGTGCCAGCTCACGGGGGGGAGCAAGGTACGAGCAGTACTTC,TRBV18,TRBD2,once,TRBJ2-7
CSVLGHRANYGYTF,TGCAGCGTCTTGGGACACCGCGCTAACTATGGCTACACCTTC,TRBV29-1,-,-,TRBJ1-2
CASSTGHLYEQYF,TGTGCCAGCAGTACGGGACACCTCTACGAGCAGTACTTC,TRBV28,-,-,TRBJ2-7
CASSFQSGQGLNYEQYF,TGTGCCAGCAGCTTTCAAAGCGGACAGGGTTTGAACTACGAGCAGTACTTC,TRBV7-2,TRBD1,-,TRBJ2-7
CASSQNYRGYEQYF,TGTGCCAGCAGCCAAAACTACAGGGGTTACGAGCAGTACTTC,TRBV14,TRBD1,-,TRBJ2-7
CASSPRQGHPYGYTF,TGTGCCAGCAGCCCTCGACAGGGGCATCCCTATGGCTACACCTTC,TRBV7-3,TRBD1,-,TRBJ1-2
CASTKSGRRNEQFF,TGTGCCAGCACGAAAAGCGGGAGGAGGAATGAGCAGTTCTTC,TRBV27,TRBD2,-,TRBJ2-1
CASIPTGGNQPQHF,TGTGCCAGCATCCCCACAGGGGGCAATCAGCCCCAGCATTTT,TRBV6-5,TRBD1,-,TRBJ1-5
CASSPLPGDTIYF,TGTGCCAGCAGCCCCCTGCCCGGGGACACCATATATTTT,TRBV12-3/TRBV12-4,-,-,TRBJ1-3
CASSGQSGITDTQYF,TGTGCCAGCAGCGGACAGTCGGGGATCACAGATACGCAGTATTTT,TRBV6-5,-,-,TRBJ2-3
CASSPLQGANEQYF,TGTGCCAGCTCACCCCTTCAGGGGGCGAACGAGCAGTACTTC,TRBV18,TRBD1,-,TRBJ2-7
CASSTRISGGGSTDTQYF,TGTGCCAGCTCAACCAGGATCTCGGGGGGCGGGAGCACAGATACGCAGTATTTT,TRBV18,-,-,TRBJ2-3
CASSPTGEGRGYTF,TGTGCCAGCAGTCCGACAGGAGAGGGTCGGGGCTACACCTTC,TRBV6-2/TRBV6-3,-,once,TRBJ1-2
CASSLVGGQGASGELFF,TGTGCCAGCAGCTTAGTTGGTGGACAGGGGGCCAGCGGGGAGCTGTTTTTT,TRBV7-8,TRBD1,-,TRBJ2-2
CASSEEGRYNEQFF,TGTGCCAGCAGCGAAGAGGGAAGGTACAATGAGCAGTTCTTC,TRBV5-4,-,once,TRBJ2-1
CASSKGAYEQYF,TGTGCCAGCTCGAAGGGAGCCTACGAGCAGTACTTC,TRBV18,-,-,TRBJ2-7
CASSSPGTGVGTEAFF,TGTGCCAGCAGCAGCCCCGGGACAGGGGTAGGCACTGAAGCTTTCTTT,TRBV21-1,-,-,TRBJ1-1
CASRSFDEQFF,TGTGCCAGCAGATCGTTTGATGAGCAGTTCTTC,TRBV6-5,-,-,TRBJ2-1
CASSQVLQGGRGYTF,TGTGCCAGCAGCCAAGTATTACAGGGTGGAAGAGGCTACACCTTC,TRBV14,-,-,TRBJ1-2
CASSNNQGNTGELFF,TGTGCCAGCAGCAACAATCAGGGGAACACCGGGGAGCTGTTTTTT,TRBV5-4,-,-,TRBJ2-2
CASSEWGGNEKLFF,TGTGCCAGCAGTGAGTGGGGGGGAAATGAAAAACTGTTTTTT,TRBV25-1,-,-,TRBJ1-4
CASSFVVGVNSPLHF,TGTGCCAGCAGCTTCGTGGTAGGGGTTAATTCACCCCTCCACTTT,TRBV11-2,-,-,TRBJ1-6
CASSARQGGGHGYTF,TGTGCCAGCAGCGCAAGACAGGGTGGTGGGCATGGCTACACCTTC,TRBV7-2,TRBD1,-,TRBJ1-2
CASSLGQGTSYEQYF,TGTGCCAGCAGCCTCGGACAGGGAACGTCCTACGAGCAGTACTTC,TRBV7-8,TRBD1,-,TRBJ2-7
CASSRTEPDTQYF,TGTGCCAGCAGCAGGACAGAACCGGATACGCAGTATTTT,TRBV11-3,-,few,TRBJ2-3
CASSRERTGGTGKLFF,TGTGCCAGCAGCCGAGAGCGTACAGGGGGAACTGGAAAACTGTTTTTT,TRBV4-2,TRBD1,-,TRBJ1-4
CASSKDRGPTDTQYF,TGCGCCAGCAGCAAAGACAGGGGTCCCACAGATACGCAGTATTTT,TRBV5-1,TRBD1,-,TRBJ2-3
CASSLPGQPGEKLFF,TGTGCCAGCAGTTTACCGGGACAGCCAGGGGAAAAACTGTTTTTT,TRBV28,TRBD1,-,TRBJ1-4
CASMIDRDPYSNQPQHF,TGTGCCAGCATGATTGACAGGGACCCATATAGCAATCAGCCCCAGCATTTT,TRBV21-1,-,-,TRBJ1-5
CASSEFYSEAFF,TGTGCCAGCAGTGAATTCTATTCTGAAGCTTTCTTT,TRBV6-1,-,once,TRBJ1-1
CASSLWPLGGKETQYF,TGTGCCAGCAGCTTATGGCCATTGGGAGGGAAAGAGACCCAGTACTTC,TRBV7-9,TRBD2,-,TRBJ2-5
CASSVGEGVPGNTIYF,TGTGCCAGCAGCGTAGGTGAAGGAGTCCCTGGAAACACCATATATTTT,TRBV9,-,-,TRBJ1-3
CASSLDRGVSTDTQYF,TGTGCCAGCAGCTTGGATCGGGGGGTAAGCACAGATACGCAGTATTTT,TRBV5-6,TRBD2,-,TRBJ2-3
CASSGQSTETQYF,TGTGCCAGCTCGGGACAGTCTACAGAGACCCAGTACTTC,TRBV19,TRBD1,-,TRBJ2-5
CASVGTEYMNTEAFF,TGTGCCAGCGTCGGGACAGAGTACATGAACACTGAAGCTTTCTTT,TRBV28,TRBD1,-,TRBJ1-1
CASSQEGGRETQYF,TGTGCCAGCAGCCAAGAAGGAGGGAGGGAGACCCAGTACTTC,TRBV4-2,-,-,TRBJ2-5
CASSLLVNEQDTQYF,TGTGCCAGCAGCTTATTAGTCAACGAACAGGATACGCAGTATTTT,TRBV11-1,-,once,TRBJ2-3
CASSYAGLNYEQYF,TGTGCCAGCAGTTACGCGGGACTTAACTACGAGCAGTACTTC,TRBV6-2/TRBV6-3,-,-,TRBJ2-7